The rows below give T cell receptor beta chains drawn from one sample of a study of T cells in localized non-small cell lung cancer. Only in-frame clones appear in the TCRdb table, and some are missing; sequencing was by immunoSEQ multiplex PCR. The data hold approximately 67,000 clones, with 84% observed a single time. The sample consisted of peripheral blood, taken before any cancer treatment. The source of these receptors is a female donor aged 60 or older with stage I lung adenocarcinoma. CDR3s include the opening cysteine and the closing phenylalanine or tryptophan. A D gene is named only where the DNA matches it firmly. Size values are once, few and many counts, or a class for expanded clones, and some rows have none.

d_call: TRBD1
j_call: TRBJ2-7
v_call: TRBV5-1
clone_size: .
cdr3_nt: TGCGCCAGCAGCTCCGGACAGGGGCCCTACGAGCAGTACTTC
cdr3_aa: CASSSGQGPYEQYF

d_call: .
j_call: TRBJ2-7
v_call: TRBV5-1
clone_size: .
cdr3_nt: TGCGCCAGCAGCTTCGACAGTGGTTCCTACGAGCAGTACTTC
cdr3_aa: CASSFDSGSYEQYF

d_call: TRBD1
j_call: TRBJ2-7
v_call: TRBV19
clone_size: .
cdr3_nt: TGTGCCAGTAGTATAAAGGGGGCCGTCTCCTACGAGCAGTACTTC
cdr3_aa: CASSIKGAVSYEQYF

d_call: .
j_call: TRBJ2-1
v_call: TRBV23-1
clone_size: .
cdr3_nt: TGCGCCAGCAGTCAGCCGAAGACCCATGAGCAGTTCTTC
cdr3_aa: CASSQPKTHEQFF

d_call: .
j_call: TRBJ2-3
v_call: TRBV7-8
clone_size: .
cdr3_nt: TGTGCCAGCAGCGCGACCTACCGGGGAGATACGCAGTATTTT
cdr3_aa: CASSATYRGDTQYF

d_call: .
j_call: TRBJ1-1
v_call: TRBV27
clone_size: .
cdr3_nt: TGTGCCAGCAGTTCACGGACCCTGATCATGAACACTGAAGCTTTCTTT
cdr3_aa: CASSSRTLIMNTEAFF

d_call: TRBD1
j_call: TRBJ1-5
v_call: TRBV19
clone_size: .
cdr3_nt: TGTGCCAGTAGATGGACAGGGAGTACTCAGCCCCAGCATTTT
cdr3_aa: CASRWTGSTQPQHF

d_call: .
j_call: TRBJ2-7
v_call: TRBV30
clone_size: .
cdr3_nt: TGTGCCTCCTCTCGAACATCTCCCCCCTACGAGCAGTACTTC
cdr3_aa: CASSRTSPPYEQYF

d_call: TRBD1
j_call: TRBJ2-1
v_call: TRBV7-9
clone_size: .
cdr3_nt: TGTGCCAGCAGCCGAGATTTACAGGGGGGTTCCTACAATGAGCAGTTCTTC
cdr3_aa: CASSRDLQGGSYNEQFF

d_call: .
j_call: TRBJ2-7
v_call: TRBV5-4
clone_size: .
cdr3_nt: TGTGCCAGCAGCCTCGGGTCCTCCCCCTACGAGCAGTACTTC
cdr3_aa: CASSLGSSPYEQYF

d_call: .
j_call: TRBJ1-2
v_call: TRBV27
clone_size: .
cdr3_nt: TGTGCCAGCAGTTTACGGTGGGGCCTGAACTATGGCTACACCTTC
cdr3_aa: CASSLRWGLNYGYTF

d_call: .
j_call: TRBJ2-2
v_call: TRBV2
clone_size: .
cdr3_nt: TGTGCCAGGTCGGTCGGGGCGAACACCGGGGAGCTGTTTTTT
cdr3_aa: CARSVGANTGELFF

d_call: TRBD2
j_call: TRBJ2-7
v_call: TRBV6-1
clone_size: .
cdr3_nt: TGTGCCAGCAGTGAGAGCGGGATCTACGAGCAGTACTTC
cdr3_aa: CASSESGIYEQYF

d_call: .
j_call: TRBJ2-7
v_call: TRBV5-3
clone_size: .
cdr3_nt: TGTGCCAGAAGCATGACAGAAACCTACGAGCAGTACTTC
cdr3_aa: CARSMTETYEQYF

d_call: .
j_call: TRBJ1-4
v_call: TRBV18
clone_size: .
cdr3_nt: TGTGCCAGCTCACCTACAGGGACTAATGAAAAACTGTTTTTT
cdr3_aa: CASSPTGTNEKLFF

d_call: .
j_call: TRBJ2-5
v_call: TRBV25-1
clone_size: .
cdr3_nt: TGTGCCAGCAGTGAACTTGGGGGGCGAGAGACCCAGTACTTC
cdr3_aa: CASSELGGRETQYF

d_call: .
j_call: TRBJ2-7
v_call: TRBV5-6
clone_size: .
cdr3_nt: TGTGCCAGCAGCTTGGACAGGGAGAGGGTCTACGAGCAGTACTTC
cdr3_aa: CASSLDRERVYEQYF

d_call: .
j_call: TRBJ1-2
v_call: TRBV10-2
clone_size: few
cdr3_nt: TGCGCCAGCAGTGAGTCGGGGGAATATGGCTACACCTTC
cdr3_aa: CASSESGEYGYTF

d_call: TRBD1
j_call: TRBJ1-5
v_call: TRBV18
clone_size: .
cdr3_nt: TGTGCCAGCTCACCACCTCGTACGACAGGGCGAAAACAGCCCCAGCATTTT
cdr3_aa: CASSPPRTTGRKQPQHF

d_call: .
j_call: TRBJ1-2
v_call: TRBV28
clone_size: .
cdr3_nt: TGTGCCAGCAGGGATGCGTCGGGGGGTGGCTACACCTTC
cdr3_aa: CASRDASGGGYTF

d_call: .
j_call: TRBJ2-7
v_call: TRBV5-1
clone_size: .
cdr3_nt: TGCGCCAGCAGCCCCGGGGACACCACCTCCTACGAGCAGTACTTC
cdr3_aa: CASSPGDTTSYEQYF

d_call: .
j_call: TRBJ2-2
v_call: TRBV30
clone_size: .
cdr3_nt: TGTGCGATGGAGCACAGGGAGAACACCGGGGAGCTGTTTTTT
cdr3_aa: CAMEHRENTGELFF

d_call: .
j_call: TRBJ2-2
v_call: TRBV19
clone_size: .
cdr3_nt: TGTGCCAGTAGTAGACGTCGGGAGAACACCGGGGAGCTGTTTTTT
cdr3_aa: CASSRRRENTGELFF

d_call: TRBD1
j_call: TRBJ2-2
v_call: TRBV2
clone_size: .
cdr3_nt: TGTGCCAGCAGGGGACAGGGGGGAAATACCGGGGAGCTGTTTTTT
cdr3_aa: CASRGQGGNTGELFF

d_call: TRBD2
j_call: TRBJ2-1
v_call: TRBV5-6
clone_size: .
cdr3_nt: TGTGCCAGCAGCCCCTGGACTAGCGGGAGAGCCCATGAGCAGTTCTTC
cdr3_aa: CASSPWTSGRAHEQFF

d_call: .
j_call: TRBJ1-1
v_call: TRBV2
clone_size: once
cdr3_nt: TGTGCAAGCAAGTACATGAACACTGAAGCTTTCTTT
cdr3_aa: CASKYMNTEAFF

d_call: TRBD1
j_call: TRBJ1-1
v_call: TRBV19
clone_size: .
cdr3_nt: TGTGCCAGTAGTAGGGGACAGGGGACGAACACTGAAGCTTTCTTT
cdr3_aa: CASSRGQGTNTEAFF

d_call: .
j_call: TRBJ1-5
v_call: TRBV6-1
clone_size: .
cdr3_nt: TGTGCCATCCTTCGGACGCCAGATAGCAATCAGCCCCAGCATTTT
cdr3_aa: CAILRTPDSNQPQHF

d_call: .
j_call: TRBJ1-6
v_call: TRBV11-2
clone_size: .
cdr3_nt: TGTGCCAGCAGCTTAAGGGCCCATAATTCACCCCTCCACTTT
cdr3_aa: CASSLRAHNSPLHF

d_call: .
j_call: TRBJ2-7
v_call: TRBV5-1
clone_size: .
cdr3_nt: TGCGCCAGCAGCTCAAATCCTAGCACCAACTACGAGCAGTACTTC
cdr3_aa: CASSSNPSTNYEQYF

d_call: TRBD2
j_call: TRBJ2-3
v_call: TRBV7-3
clone_size: .
cdr3_nt: TGTGCCAGCAGCCTCGGGACTAGGAGCACAGATACGCAGTATTTT
cdr3_aa: CASSLGTRSTDTQYF

d_call: .
j_call: TRBJ1-4
v_call: TRBV4-1
clone_size: .
cdr3_nt: TGCGCCAGCAGCCAAGTAAGAGGGGTTAATGAAAAACTGTTTTTT
cdr3_aa: CASSQVRGVNEKLFF

d_call: TRBD1
j_call: TRBJ1-5
v_call: TRBV9
clone_size: .
cdr3_nt: TGTGCCAGCAGCACACGGGACAGCCATCAGCCCCAGCATTTT
cdr3_aa: CASSTRDSHQPQHF

d_call: .
j_call: TRBJ1-2
v_call: TRBV6-6
clone_size: .
cdr3_nt: TGTGCCAGCAGCAACACCCCGGGATCCTGGGTGGGTGGCTACACCTTC
cdr3_aa: CASSNTPGSWVGGYTF

d_call: .
j_call: TRBJ2-2
v_call: TRBV29-1
clone_size: .
cdr3_nt: TGCAGCGTTGGTAGTAGCACCGGGGAGCTGTTTTTT
cdr3_aa: CSVGSSTGELFF

d_call: TRBD1
j_call: TRBJ1-5
v_call: TRBV9
clone_size: few
cdr3_nt: TGTGCCAGCAGCCCCGGCACCGACAGGGTAGTTCCTCAAGGTCAGCCCCAGCATTTT
cdr3_aa: CASSPGTDRVVPQGQPQHF

d_call: TRBD1
j_call: TRBJ1-2
v_call: TRBV19
clone_size: .
cdr3_nt: TGTGCCAGTAGTGGCCCCCTCCGGGACAGGGATGTGGTTGTCTATGGCTACACCTTC
cdr3_aa: CASSGPLRDRDVVVYGYTF

d_call: .
j_call: TRBJ1-2
v_call: TRBV25-1
clone_size: .
cdr3_nt: TGTGCCAGCAGTGACTCCGGGACAAGGCTTTATGGCTACACCTTC
cdr3_aa: CASSDSGTRLYGYTF

d_call: .
j_call: TRBJ2-7
v_call: TRBV5-1
clone_size: .
cdr3_nt: TGCGCCAGCAGCTTCGAGGCGGGGACCAAGTACTTC
cdr3_aa: CASSFEAGTKYF

d_call: .
j_call: TRBJ2-7
v_call: TRBV6-6
clone_size: .
cdr3_nt: TGTGCCAGCACCCCTACGGGAGCAGTTAGCTACGAGCAGTACTTC
cdr3_aa: CASTPTGAVSYEQYF

d_call: .
j_call: TRBJ1-5
v_call: TRBV7-2
clone_size: .
cdr3_nt: TGTGCCAGCAGCTTAAACGCAGGGATCGGTCAGCCCCAGCATTTT
cdr3_aa: CASSLNAGIGQPQHF

d_call: .
j_call: TRBJ2-2
v_call: TRBV5-4
clone_size: .
cdr3_nt: TGTGCCAGCAGCCTCTCGGGGTGGAACGGGGAGCTGTTTTTT
cdr3_aa: CASSLSGWNGELFF

d_call: .
j_call: TRBJ2-1
v_call: TRBV6-6
clone_size: .
cdr3_nt: TGTGCCAGCAGTTACTCGGGTCGGGGGACCGACAATGAGCAGTTCTTC
cdr3_aa: CASSYSGRGTDNEQFF

d_call: .
j_call: TRBJ1-3
v_call: TRBV9
clone_size: .
cdr3_nt: TGTGCCAGCAGCGTAGGGCAGGCTCCCGGAAACACCATATATTTT
cdr3_aa: CASSVGQAPGNTIYF

d_call: TRBD1
j_call: TRBJ1-2
v_call: TRBV11-3
clone_size: .
cdr3_nt: TGTGCCAGCAGCTTAGGGACAGGGAAAGTTCGAAACTATGGCTACACCTTC
cdr3_aa: CASSLGTGKVRNYGYTF

d_call: .
j_call: TRBJ2-1
v_call: TRBV7-9
clone_size: .
cdr3_nt: TGTGCCAGCAGCTTAGCGCTCGGTTGGGAAGGGGGTGATGAGCAGTTCTTC
cdr3_aa: CASSLALGWEGGDEQFF

d_call: .
j_call: TRBJ2-5
v_call: TRBV25-1
clone_size: .
cdr3_nt: TGTGCCAGCAGTGAACCGACCGGGAGCCTACGAAAGCAGTACTTC
cdr3_aa: CASSEPTGSLRKQYF

d_call: .
j_call: TRBJ1-2
v_call: TRBV10-3
clone_size: .
cdr3_nt: TGTGCCATCAGGCAGGGTTTGGCTAACTATGGCTACACCTTC
cdr3_aa: CAIRQGLANYGYTF

d_call: .
j_call: TRBJ1-6
v_call: TRBV6-1
clone_size: .
cdr3_nt: TGTGCCAGCAGTGAATCTGATCCCCTCCACTTT
cdr3_aa: CASSESDPLHF

d_call: .
j_call: TRBJ1-2
v_call: TRBV7-2
clone_size: .
cdr3_nt: TGTGCCAGCAGCTTAAATGAGGGCCTCTATGGCTACACCTTC
cdr3_aa: CASSLNEGLYGYTF

d_call: TRBD2
j_call: TRBJ2-7
v_call: TRBV5-1
clone_size: .
cdr3_nt: TGCGCCAGCAGCGGGCTAGCGGGAGGGGAGCAGTACTTC
cdr3_aa: CASSGLAGGEQYF

d_call: .
j_call: TRBJ2-7
v_call: TRBV5-4
clone_size: .
cdr3_nt: TGTGCCAGCAGCTTGGGGGGCTCGGACAGAATTCCATACGAGCAGTACTTC
cdr3_aa: CASSLGGSDRIPYEQYF

d_call: .
j_call: TRBJ1-4
v_call: TRBV27
clone_size: once
cdr3_nt: TGTGCCAGCAGTTTGTTTGGCGATTCAGTGAATGAAAAACTGTTTTTT
cdr3_aa: CASSLFGDSVNEKLFF

d_call: TRBD2
j_call: TRBJ2-5
v_call: TRBV7-9
clone_size: .
cdr3_nt: TGTGCCAGCAGCCCGGGACTAGCGGGGCAAGAGACCCAGTACTTC
cdr3_aa: CASSPGLAGQETQYF

d_call: TRBD1
j_call: TRBJ2-7
v_call: TRBV7-6
clone_size: .
cdr3_nt: TGTGCCAGCAGCGCCAGGACAGGAAACTCTGGCGAGCAGTACTTC
cdr3_aa: CASSARTGNSGEQYF